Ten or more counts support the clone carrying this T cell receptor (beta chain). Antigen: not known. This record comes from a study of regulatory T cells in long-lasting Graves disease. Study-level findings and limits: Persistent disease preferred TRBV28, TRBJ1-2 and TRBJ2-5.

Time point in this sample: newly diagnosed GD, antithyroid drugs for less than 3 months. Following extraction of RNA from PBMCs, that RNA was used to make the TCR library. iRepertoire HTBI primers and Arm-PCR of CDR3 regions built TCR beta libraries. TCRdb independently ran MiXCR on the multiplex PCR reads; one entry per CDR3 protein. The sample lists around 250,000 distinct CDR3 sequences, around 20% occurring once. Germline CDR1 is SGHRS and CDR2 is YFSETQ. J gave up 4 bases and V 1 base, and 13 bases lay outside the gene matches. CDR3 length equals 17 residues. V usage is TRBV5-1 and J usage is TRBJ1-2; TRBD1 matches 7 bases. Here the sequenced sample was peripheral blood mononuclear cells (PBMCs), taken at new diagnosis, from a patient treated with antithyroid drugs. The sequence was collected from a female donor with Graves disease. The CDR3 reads CASSLKGDSGISYGYTF. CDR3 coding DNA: TGCGCCAGCAGCTTGAAAGGGGACAGCGGGATAAGCTATGGCTACACCTTC.